This T cell receptor (beta chain) was identified during a study of beta chain features in type 1 diabetes. Study findings and constraints: Patients showed naive, central memory and Treg TCRB repertoires that appeared more similar than those of healthy donors. Significant though moderate, a shortening of TCRB CDR3s appeared in all four CD4+ subsets of Type 1 diabetes patients.

This CDR3 is built from 14 residues. The V gene's germline CDR1 is LNHDA and CDR2 SQIVND (reference sequence). Trimming shortened V by 7 bases and J by 3 bases, and 12 bases separated the two germline ends. On this clone itself: What it recognizes is unknown.

Expressed TCRB transcripts were sequenced, since all the RNA that had been isolated was reverse transcribed. Clones were sequenced by immunoSEQ multiplex PCR, and TCRdb holds only the in-frame ones, with some missing. There are around 300,000 clones in the sample; about 8.5% occur only once, and roughly 1% lies in the top ten. This chain uses TRBV19 with TRBJ1-4, with D tentatively TRBD1 (5 bases). This clonotype originated in a woman aged 18 to 35 in good health. Sequencing was performed on central memory CD4+ T cells from blood. The CDR3 coding sequence is TGTGCCAGTACCGCCAGGGTGGCTAATGAAAAACTGTTTTTT. Translated: CASTARVANEKLFF.